The clone carrying this T cell receptor beta chain was picked up a small number of times. What it binds is not known. Germline V gives CDR1 LGHNA, CDR2 YNFKEQ. V was clipped by 4 bases and J by 8 bases; unmatched bases: 10. The CDR3 has 14 amino acids. This specimen belongs to a study of T cells after yellow fever vaccination. Looking at the study overall: When fractions had low cell numbers, they were prepared with SMART-Seq v4 Ultra Low Input. Study outcomes and limitations: Abundant clonotypes from the bulk population could have been carried over as contaminants into FACS-sorted repertoires.

MiXCR was run by TCRdb on the 5' RACE reads, yielding one entry per CDR3 protein. The repertoire includes 450,000 to 600,000 distinct CDR3 sequences, 17% of them detected once, and approximately 15% sits in the top ten. J is TRBJ1-2 and V is TRBV4-2; TRBD1 agrees at 7 bases. This sample comprised PBMCs, obtained 4 to 5 days after the first yellow fever vaccination. This clonotype was sampled from a man aged 18 to 35 who received the YFV17D yellow fever vaccine. DNA for the CDR3: TGTGCCAGCAGCCCTACAGGGGAAGGGGTAGGCTACACCTTC. Its protein is CASSPTGEGVGYTF.